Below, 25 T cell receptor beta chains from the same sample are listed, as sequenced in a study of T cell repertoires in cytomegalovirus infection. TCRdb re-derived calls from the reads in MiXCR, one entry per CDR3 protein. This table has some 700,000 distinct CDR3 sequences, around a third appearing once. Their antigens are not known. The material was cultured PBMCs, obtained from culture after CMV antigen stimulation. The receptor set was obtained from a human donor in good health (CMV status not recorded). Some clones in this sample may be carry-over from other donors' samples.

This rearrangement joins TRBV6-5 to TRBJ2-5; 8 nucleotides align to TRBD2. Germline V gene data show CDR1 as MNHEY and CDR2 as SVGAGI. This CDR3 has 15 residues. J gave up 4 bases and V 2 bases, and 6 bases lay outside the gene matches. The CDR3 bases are TGTGCCAGCAGTTACACGGGAGGGCCAAGAGAGACCCAGTACTTC. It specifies CASSYTGGPRETQYF.

In DNA form, the CDR3 reads TGTGCCAGCTCACCACTACAGGGCACAGATACGCAGTATTTT. Its translation is CASSPLQGTDTQYF. The V and J genes are TRBV18 and TRBJ2-3; possibly TRBD1 for D (5 bases). Looked up from germline, CDR1 is KGHSH and CDR2 is LQKENI. The length of the CDR3 is 14 residues. Trimming removed 1 base from V and 1 base from J, with 6 bases in between.

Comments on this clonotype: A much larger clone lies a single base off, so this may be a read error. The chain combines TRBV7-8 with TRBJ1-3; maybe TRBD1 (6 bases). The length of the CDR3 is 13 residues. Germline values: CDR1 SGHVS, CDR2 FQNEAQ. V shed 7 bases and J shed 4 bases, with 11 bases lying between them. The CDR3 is CASNRGTGNTIYF. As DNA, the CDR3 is TGTGCCAGCAACCGGGGGACAGGAAACACCATATATTTT.

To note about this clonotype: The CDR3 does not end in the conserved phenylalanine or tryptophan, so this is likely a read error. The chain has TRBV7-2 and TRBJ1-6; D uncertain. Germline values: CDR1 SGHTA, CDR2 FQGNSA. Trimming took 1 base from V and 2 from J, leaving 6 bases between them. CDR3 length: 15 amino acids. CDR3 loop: CASSLVYTYNSPLHS. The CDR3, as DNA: TGTGCCAGCAGCTTAGTTTACACCTATAATTCACCCCTCCACTCT.

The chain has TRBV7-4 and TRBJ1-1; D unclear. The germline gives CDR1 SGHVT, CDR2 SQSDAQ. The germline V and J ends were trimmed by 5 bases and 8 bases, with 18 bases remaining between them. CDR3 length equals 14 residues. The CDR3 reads CASSLGGGGSEAFF. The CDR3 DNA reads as TGTGCCAGCAGCCTAGGCGGTGGAGGGTCCGAAGCTTTCTTT. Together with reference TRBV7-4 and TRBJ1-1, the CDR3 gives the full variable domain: GAGVSQSPRYKVAKRGRDVALRCDSISGHVTLYWYRQTLGQGSEVLTYSQSDAQRDKSGRPSGRFSAERPERSVSTLKIQRTEQGDSAVYLCASSLGGGGSEAFFGQGTRLTVV.

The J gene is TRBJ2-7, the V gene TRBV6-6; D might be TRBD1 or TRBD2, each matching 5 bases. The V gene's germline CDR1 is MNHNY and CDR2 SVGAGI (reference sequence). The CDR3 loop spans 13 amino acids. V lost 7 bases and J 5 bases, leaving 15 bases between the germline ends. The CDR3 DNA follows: TGTGCCAGCATCACCGGGACGGCTAACGAGCAGTACTTC. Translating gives CASITGTANEQYF.

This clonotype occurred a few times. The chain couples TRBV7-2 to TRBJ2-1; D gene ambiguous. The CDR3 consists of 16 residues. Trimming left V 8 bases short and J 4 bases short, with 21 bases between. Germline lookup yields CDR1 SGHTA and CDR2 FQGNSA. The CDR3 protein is CASSSFPLKGYNEQFF. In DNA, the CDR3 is TGTGCCAGCTCTTCCTTTCCCCTGAAGGGATACAATGAGCAGTTCTTC.

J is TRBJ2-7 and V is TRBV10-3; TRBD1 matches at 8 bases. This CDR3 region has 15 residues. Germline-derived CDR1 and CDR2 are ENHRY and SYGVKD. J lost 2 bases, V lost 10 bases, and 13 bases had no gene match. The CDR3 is CATNRGWKDPYEQYF. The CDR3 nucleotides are TGTGCCACCAACAGGGGGTGGAAAGACCCCTACGAGCAGTACTTC.

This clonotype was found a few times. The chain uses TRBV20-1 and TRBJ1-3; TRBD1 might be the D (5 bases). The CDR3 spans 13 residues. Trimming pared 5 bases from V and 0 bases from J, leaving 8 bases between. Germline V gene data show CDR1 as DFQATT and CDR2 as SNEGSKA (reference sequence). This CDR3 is CSAGGSSGNTIYF. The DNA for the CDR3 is TGCAGTGCTGGGGGGAGCTCTGGAAACACCATATATTTT.

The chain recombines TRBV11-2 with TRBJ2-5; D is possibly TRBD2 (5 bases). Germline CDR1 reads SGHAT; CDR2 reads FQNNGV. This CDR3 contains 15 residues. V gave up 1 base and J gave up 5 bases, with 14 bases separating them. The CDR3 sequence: CASSLGFPSRETQYF. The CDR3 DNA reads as TGTGCCAGCAGCTTAGGCTTCCCTAGCAGGGAGACCCAGTACTTC.

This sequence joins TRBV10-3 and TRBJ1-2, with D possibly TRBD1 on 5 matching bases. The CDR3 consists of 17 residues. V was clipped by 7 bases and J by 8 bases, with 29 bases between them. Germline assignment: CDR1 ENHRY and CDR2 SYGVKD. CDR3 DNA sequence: TGTGCCATCACACCCCAGGGATGGCGGGGATCACTCCGGGGCTACACCTTC. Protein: CAITPQGWRGSLRGYTF.

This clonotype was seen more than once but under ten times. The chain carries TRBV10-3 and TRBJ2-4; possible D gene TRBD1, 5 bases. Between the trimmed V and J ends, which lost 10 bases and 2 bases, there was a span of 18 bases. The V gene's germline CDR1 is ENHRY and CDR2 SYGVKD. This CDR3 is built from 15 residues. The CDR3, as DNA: TGTGCCACCACAGGAAAGGGGTGGCCCAAAAACATTCAGTACTTC. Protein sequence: CATTGKGWPKNIQYF.

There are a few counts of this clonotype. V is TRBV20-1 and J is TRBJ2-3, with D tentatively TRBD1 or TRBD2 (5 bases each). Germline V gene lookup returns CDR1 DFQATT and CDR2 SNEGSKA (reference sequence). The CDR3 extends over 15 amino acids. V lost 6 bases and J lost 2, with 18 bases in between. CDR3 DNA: TGCAGTGCGCCCCAGGGCTCCGGGACCACAGATACGCAGTATTTT. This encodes CSAPQGSGTTDTQYF.

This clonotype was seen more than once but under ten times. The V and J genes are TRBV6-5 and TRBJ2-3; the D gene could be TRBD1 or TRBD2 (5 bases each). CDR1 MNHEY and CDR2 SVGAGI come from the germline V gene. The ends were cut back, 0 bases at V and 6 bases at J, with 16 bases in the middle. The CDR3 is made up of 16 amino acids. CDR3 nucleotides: TGTGCCAGCAGTTACTCATCCGGGACCGGGGCCGATACGCAGTATTTT. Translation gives CASSYSSGTGADTQYF.

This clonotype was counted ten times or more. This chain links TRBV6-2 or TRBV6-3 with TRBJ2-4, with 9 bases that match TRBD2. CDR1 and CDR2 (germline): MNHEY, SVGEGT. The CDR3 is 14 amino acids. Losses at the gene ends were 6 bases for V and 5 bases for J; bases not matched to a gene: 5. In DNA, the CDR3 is TGTGCCAGCAGGCTAGCGGGATTCCAAAACATTCAGTACTTC. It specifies CASRLAGFQNIQYF.

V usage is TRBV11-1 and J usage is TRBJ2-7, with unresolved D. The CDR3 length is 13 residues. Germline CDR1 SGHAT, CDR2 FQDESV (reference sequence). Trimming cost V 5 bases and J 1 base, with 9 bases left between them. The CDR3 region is CASSTTRSYEQYF. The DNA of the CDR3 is TGTGCCAGCAGCACAACGCGGTCCTACGAGCAGTACTTC.

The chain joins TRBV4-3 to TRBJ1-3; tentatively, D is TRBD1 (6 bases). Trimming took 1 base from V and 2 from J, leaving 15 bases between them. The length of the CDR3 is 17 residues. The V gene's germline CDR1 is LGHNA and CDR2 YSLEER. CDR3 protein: CASSQVQGLSPGNTIYF. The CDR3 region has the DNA TGCGCCAGCAGCCAAGTACAGGGTCTGTCTCCTGGAAACACCATATATTTT.

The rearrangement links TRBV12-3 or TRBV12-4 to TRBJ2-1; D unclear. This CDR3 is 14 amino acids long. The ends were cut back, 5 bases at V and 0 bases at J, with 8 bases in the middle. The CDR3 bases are TGTGCCAGCAGTCCATCTACCTCCTACAATGAGCAGTTCTTC. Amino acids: CASSPSTSYNEQFF.

The CDR3 nucleotides read TGTGCCAGCACCGCGACGACTAGCCGCTACGAGCAGTACTTC. Amino acids: CASTATTSRYEQYF. The chain is built from TRBV5-5 and TRBJ2-7, with 7 nucleotides matching TRBD2. The ends lost 6 bases at V and 3 bases at J; junction bases unmatched: 9. The CDR3 covers 14 residues. The germline gives CDR1 SGHKS, CDR2 YYEKEE (reference sequence).

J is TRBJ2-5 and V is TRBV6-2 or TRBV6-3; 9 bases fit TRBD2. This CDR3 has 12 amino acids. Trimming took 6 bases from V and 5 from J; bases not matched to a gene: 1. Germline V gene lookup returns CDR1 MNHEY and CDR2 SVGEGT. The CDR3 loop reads CASSGLAETQYF. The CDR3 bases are TGTGCCAGCAGCGGACTAGCGGAGACCCAGTACTTC.

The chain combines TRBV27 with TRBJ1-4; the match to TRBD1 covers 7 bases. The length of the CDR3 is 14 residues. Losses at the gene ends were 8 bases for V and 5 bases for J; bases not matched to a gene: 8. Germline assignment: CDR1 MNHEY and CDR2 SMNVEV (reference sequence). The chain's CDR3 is CASRHGTENEKLFF. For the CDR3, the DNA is TGTGCCAGCCGTCACGGGACAGAGAATGAAAAACTGTTTTTT.

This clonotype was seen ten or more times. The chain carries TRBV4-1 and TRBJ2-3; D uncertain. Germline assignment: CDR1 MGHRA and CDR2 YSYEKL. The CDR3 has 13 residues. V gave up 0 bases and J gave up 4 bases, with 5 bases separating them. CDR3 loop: CASSQEFPDTQYF. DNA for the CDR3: TGCGCCAGCAGCCAAGAATTCCCAGATACGCAGTATTTT.

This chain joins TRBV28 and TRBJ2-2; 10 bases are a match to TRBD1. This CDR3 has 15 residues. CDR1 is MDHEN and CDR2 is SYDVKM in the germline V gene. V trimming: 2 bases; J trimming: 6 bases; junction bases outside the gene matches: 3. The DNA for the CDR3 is TGTGCCAGCAGTTTACCGGGACAGGGGCCCGGGGAGCTGTTTTTT. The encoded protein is CASSLPGQGPGELFF.

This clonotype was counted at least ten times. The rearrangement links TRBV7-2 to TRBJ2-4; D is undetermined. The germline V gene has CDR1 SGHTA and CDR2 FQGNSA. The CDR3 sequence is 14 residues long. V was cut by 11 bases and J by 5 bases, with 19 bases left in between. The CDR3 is CACSVLGTQNIQYF. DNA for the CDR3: TGTGCCTGCTCGGTTTTGGGTACCCAAAACATTCAGTACTTC.

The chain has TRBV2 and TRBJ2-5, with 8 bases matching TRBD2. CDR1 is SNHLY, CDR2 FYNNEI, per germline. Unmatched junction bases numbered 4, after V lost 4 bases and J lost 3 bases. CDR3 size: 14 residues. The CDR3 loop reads CASSGFSGEETQYF. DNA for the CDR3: TGTGCCAGCAGTGGATTTAGCGGGGAAGAGACCCAGTACTTC.